Listed below are T cell receptor beta chains from one sample, sequenced in a study of cytomegalovirus exposure and HLA in healthy donors. The repertoire was sequenced with immunoSEQ multiplex PCR; TCRdb's copy has only in-frame clones and lacks some. In the table there are 150,000 or so clones, 89% of which are singletons. The sample taken for sequencing was PBMCs. All receptors come from a woman under 30 in good health and CMV-seronegative. Both conserved end residues are part of each CDR3. Fields, in order: J gene, D gene, V gene, CDR3 length, clone size, CDR3 protein, CDR3 DNA. The D gene is left open where the match is weak. Clone size is shown for a subset of rows, as once, few, many or a class of expanded clone.

>TRBJ1-1|TRBD1|TRBV5-1|17|NA
CASSLLPTGTGNTEAFF
TGCGCCAGCAGCTTGCTTCCTACGGGGACAGGGAACACTGAAGCTTTCTTT
>TRBJ2-1|TRBD1|TRBV6-6|14|NA
CASSSGTESSEQFF
TGTGCCAGCAGCTCCGGGACAGAGTCATCTGAGCAGTTCTTC
>TRBJ1-5|NA|TRBV27|15|NA
CASSPYDRYNQPQHF
TGTGCCAGCAGTCCGTACGACAGGTACAATCAGCCCCAGCATTTT
>TRBJ1-6|NA|TRBV5-1|14|NA
CASSLAQGVSPLHF
TGCGCCAGCAGCTTGGCCCAGGGTGTTTCACCCCTCCACTTT
>TRBJ2-3|NA|TRBV5-5|13|once
CASSPDREGTQYF
TGTGCCAGCAGCCCGGACAGGGAGGGTACGCAGTATTTT
>TRBJ1-1|NA|TRBV11-2|11|NA
CASSLRGWTFF
TGTGCCAGCAGCTTGCGGGGTTGGACTTTCTTT
>TRBJ2-7|NA|TRBV6-1|11|NA
CASSEQMEQYF
TGTGCCAGCAGTGAACAGATGGAGCAGTACTTC
>TRBJ1-4|TRBD1|TRBV6-1|15|NA
CASSESGTGGEKLFF
TGTGCCAGCAGTGAAAGTGGGACAGGGGGTGAAAAACTGTTTTTT
>TRBJ1-4|TRBD1|TRBV27|15|NA
CASRPTGTVNEKLFF
TGTGCCAGCAGGCCGACCGGGACAGTGAATGAAAAACTGTTTTTT
>TRBJ2-7|NA|TRBV7-6|14|NA
CASSQATGAYEQYF
TGTGCCAGCAGCCAAGCGACAGGAGCCTACGAGCAGTACTTC
>TRBJ2-3|TRBD1|TRBV7-7|17|NA
CASSLGVDRGFSDTQYF
TGTGCTAGCAGCTTAGGTGTTGACAGGGGCTTTTCGGATACGCAGTATTTT
>TRBJ1-3|TRBD1|TRBV5-4|15|NA
CASSFPGTGGNTIYF
TGTGCCAGCAGCTTTCCCGGGACAGGAGGAAACACCATATATTTT
>TRBJ1-3|NA|TRBV4-1|19|NA
CASSQTEPGHPGIRNTIYF
TGCGCCAGCAGCCAAACGGAGCCGGGACACCCGGGGATACGAAACACCATATATTTT
>TRBJ2-3|NA|TRBV10-3|12|NA
CAIGDNTDTQYF
TGTGCCATCGGGGACAACACAGATACGCAGTATTTT
>TRBJ2-3|TRBD2|TRBV7-6|18|NA
CASSLRLAGGTSTDTQYF
TGTGCCAGCAGCCTCAGACTAGCGGGGGGGACCAGCACAGATACGCAGTATTTT
>TRBJ2-7|TRBD2|TRBV7-2|16|NA
CASSSRGGSANYEQYF
TGTGCCAGCAGCTCGCGGGGGGGGTCCGCAAACTACGAGCAGTACTTC
>TRBJ2-3|NA|TRBV11-3|10|NA
CANKRDTQYF
TGTGCCAATAAGAGGGATACGCAGTATTTT
>TRBJ2-2|TRBD1|TRBV9|16|NA
CASSVGQGTNTGELFF
TGTGCCAGCAGCGTCGGACAGGGGACAAACACCGGGGAGCTGTTTTTT
>TRBJ1-2|NA|TRBV7-8|14|NA
CASQKVGGNYGYTF
TGTGCCAGTCAGAAAGTGGGGGGAAACTATGGCTACACCTTC
>TRBJ1-4|NA|TRBV9|14|NA
CASSRGVANEKLFF
TGTGCCAGCAGCAGGGGTGTCGCTAATGAAAAACTGTTTTTT
>TRBJ2-3|NA|TRBV5-1|14|NA
CASSLGRGTDTQYF
TGCGCCAGCAGCTTGGGCAGGGGCACAGATACGCAGTATTTT
>TRBJ2-3|TRBD2|TRBV7-6|18|NA
CASSFTASGGASTDTQYF
TGTGCCAGCAGCTTTACGGCTAGCGGGGGGGCTAGCACAGATACGCAGTATTTT
>TRBJ2-1|NA|TRBV7-6|17|NA
CASSSYAGHDTYNEQFF
TGTGCCAGCAGCTCATATGCCGGACACGACACCTACAATGAGCAGTTCTTC
>TRBJ2-3|NA|TRBV7-7|14|NA
CASSKRLGTDTQYF
TGTGCCAGCAGCAAGCGGTTAGGAACAGATACGCAGTATTTT
>TRBJ2-3|NA|TRBV5-1|15|NA
CASSLGTAITDTQYF
TGCGCCAGCAGCTTGGGGACAGCGATCACAGATACGCAGTATTTT
>TRBJ2-7|NA|TRBV5-1|15|once
CASSLAGVPNFEQYF
TGCGCCAGCAGCTTGGCGGGAGTGCCAAACTTCGAGCAGTACTTC
>TRBJ2-5|TRBD1|TRBV5-1|15|NA
CASSLEGQGAETQYF
TGCGCCAGCAGCTTGGAGGGACAGGGGGCGGAGACCCAGTACTTC
>TRBJ2-3|NA|TRBV4-2|15|once
CASSQFPLAGDTQYF
TGTGCCAGCAGCCAATTCCCCCTGGCGGGCGATACGCAGTATTTT
>TRBJ1-3|NA|TRBV5-1|14|once
CASSVESSGNTIYF
TGCGCCAGCAGCGTCGAGAGCTCTGGAAACACCATATATTTT
>TRBJ1-4|NA|TRBV2|14|NA
CASSGGAGYEKLFF
TGTGCCAGCAGTGGTGGGGCAGGTTACGAAAAACTGTTTTTT
>TRBJ1-5|NA|TRBV27|14|NA
CASSRDRSNQPQHF
TGTGCCAGCAGCAGAGACAGGAGCAATCAGCCCCAGCATTTT
>TRBJ1-2|NA|TRBV9|15|NA
CASSAEAGVDYGYTF
TGTGCCAGCAGCGCCGAGGCGGGGGTGGACTATGGCTACACCTTC
>TRBJ1-1|TRBD1|TRBV4-1|15|NA
CASSQGERTGTEAFF
TGCGCCAGCAGCCAAGGTGAACGGACAGGAACTGAAGCTTTCTTT
>TRBJ1-1|TRBD1|TRBV18|13|NA
CASSHDRVGEAFF
TGTGCCAGCTCCCACGACAGGGTTGGTGAAGCTTTCTTT
>TRBJ2-7|TRBD1|TRBV5-8|15|NA
CASSWGSGGSYEQYF
TGTGCCAGCAGCTGGGGATCAGGGGGTTCCTACGAGCAGTACTTC
>TRBJ1-5|NA|TRBV6-6|15|NA
CASSYTSGGNQPQHF
TGTGCCAGCAGTTACACGAGCGGGGGCAATCAGCCCCAGCATTTT
>TRBJ2-2|TRBD1|TRBV5-6|16|NA
CASSKTGQVGTGELFF
TGTGCCAGCAGCAAAACCGGACAGGTCGGCACCGGGGAGCTGTTTTTT
>TRBJ2-3|NA|TRBV6-8|14|NA
CASSYSIRGNTQYF
TGTGCCAGCAGTTACTCGATCAGGGGAAACACGCAGTATTTT
>TRBJ1-2|NA|TRBV7-2|14|few
CASSPQGLSYGYTF
TGTGCCAGCAGCCCCCAGGGGCTTTCCTATGGCTACACCTTC
>TRBJ1-1|NA|TRBV11-3|14|NA
CASSLGRANTEAFF
TGTGCCAGCAGCTTAGGGAGGGCGAACACTGAAGCTTTCTTT
>TRBJ1-2|NA|TRBV14|14|NA
CASSLTSGFYGYTF
TGTGCCAGCAGCCTCACTTCGGGATTCTATGGCTACACCTTC
>TRBJ1-5|NA|TRBV15|12|NA
CATSPGNQPQHF
TGTGCCACCAGCCCCGGGAATCAGCCCCAGCATTTT
>TRBJ1-6|NA|TRBV18|13|few
CASSPQGDSPLHF
TGTGCCAGCTCACCACAGGGGGACTCACCCCTCCACTTT
>TRBJ1-5|TRBD1|TRBV19|15|NA
CASQTGPGGNQPQHF
TGTGCCAGCCAGACAGGGCCGGGTGGCAATCAGCCCCAGCATTTT
>TRBJ1-1|TRBD1|TRBV5-5|14|NA
CASSSEVQGTEAFF
TGTGCCAGCAGCTCAGAAGTACAGGGGACTGAAGCTTTCTTT
>TRBJ1-1|NA|TRBV15|12|NA
CATSTEGTEAFF
TGTGCCACCAGCACCGAGGGCACTGAAGCTTTCTTT
>TRBJ2-7|TRBD1|TRBV6-6|15|once
CASRRGQGVLSEQYF
TGTGCCAGCAGAAGGGGACAGGGGGTTCTCAGCGAGCAGTACTTC
>TRBJ1-1|NA|TRBV6-5|12|NA
CASSGGALGAFF
TGTGCCAGCAGCGGAGGGGCCCTAGGAGCTTTCTTT